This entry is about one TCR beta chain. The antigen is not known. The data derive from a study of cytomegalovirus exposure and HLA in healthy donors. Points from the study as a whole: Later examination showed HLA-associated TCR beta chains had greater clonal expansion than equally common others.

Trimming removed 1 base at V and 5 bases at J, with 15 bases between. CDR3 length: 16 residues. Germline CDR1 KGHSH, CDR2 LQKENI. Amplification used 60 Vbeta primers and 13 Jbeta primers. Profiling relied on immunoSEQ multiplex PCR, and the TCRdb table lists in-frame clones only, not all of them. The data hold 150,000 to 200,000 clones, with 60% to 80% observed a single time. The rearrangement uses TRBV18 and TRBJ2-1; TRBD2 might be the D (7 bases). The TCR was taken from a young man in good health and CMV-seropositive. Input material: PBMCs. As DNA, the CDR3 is TGTGCCAGCTCACCACTAGGAACAGGGAGGGACAATGAGCAGTTCTTC. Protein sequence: CASSPLGTGRDNEQFF.